The present T cell receptor (beta chain) was sequenced within a study of OX40 agonist ivuxolimab in advanced cancers. In terms of the full investigation: Ivuxolimab was an agonistic, fully human IgG2 monoclonal antibody directed against OX40 (CD134), a costimulatory receptor. Prior anti-PD-1, anti-PD-L1 or anti-CTLA-4 therapy was permitted, and about two fifths of dose-escalation patients had received checkpoint inhibitors. Partial responses were achieved by three dose-escalation patients, of whom one had hepatocellular carcinoma and two had cutaneous melanoma. The point of sequencing TCRbeta in the periphery was to test whether ivuxolimab changed TCR sequence diversity and drove clonal T-cell expansion. Intravenous ivuxolimab was administered to patients every 2 weeks at six dose levels: 0.01, 0.1, 0.3, 1.5, 3 and 10 mg/kg. Among the 50 to 55 dose-escalation patients, about 19 had hepatocellular carcinoma, 15 or so melanoma, 9 renal cell carcinoma and 9 head and neck cancer. The paper describes the monotherapy dose-escalation part (N of about 55 patients) of the phase I trial of ivuxolimab. A male proportion of roughly 85% and a mean age of approximately 60 years, ranging from roughly 23 to 79, were recorded for the dose-escalation cohort. Overall study results and their limits: Which antigens the clonally expanded peripheral T cells were specific for was not determined. After ivuxolimab, more expanded clones were found on average in CD8+ T cells than in CD4+ T cells. In partial responders in the 0.1-3.0 mg/kg groups, normalized peripheral clonal expansion was found to be among the lowest, especially among CD8+ T cells. At doses of 0.1 to 3.0 mg/kg, clonal expansion of both CD4+ and CD8+ blood T cells was observed from baseline to week 6. Low levels of normalized T-cell clonal expansion were also seen in some nonresponding patients.

Genomic DNA was isolated from the sorted cells so that the TCRbeta CDR3 region could be sequenced. TCRbeta CDR3 regions were sequenced using the immunoSEQ Assay. TCRdb limited this immuneACCESS table to in-frame rearrangements with V and J called. A share of clones is missing; checked studies link under half to unresolved V genes, and the rest is unexplained. In all, the sample holds around 21,000 clones, and about 80% of those were seen once. The ten largest account for approximately 31% of the sample. Patients with a history of autoimmune disease or receiving systemic immunosuppression were excluded from the trial. In every dose cohort, peripheral blood was drawn for TCR sequencing at baseline, cycle 4 day 1, and cycle 7 day 1. Samples came from an open-label, multicenter, first-in-human phase I dose-escalation trial of ivuxolimab. Adults with locally advanced or metastatic melanoma, renal cell, hepatocellular, or head and neck squamous cell carcinoma were enrolled in the trial. Before TCR sequencing, CD4+ and CD8+ T cells were separately sorted from peripheral blood.

This clone was counted only a few times. It lacks a known antigen. No much larger clone is present one base from it, and per-base qualities are unavailable. V is cut by 5 bases and J by 4 bases, and the space between the germline ends is 13 bases. From the cysteine through the phenylalanine, the CDR3 covers 14 amino acids. The sequence is cut down to CDR3 DNA, 42 bases in frame from base 1. The germline V gene supplies CDR1 SGHTA and CDR2 FQGTGA. The receptor comes from an adult with an advanced solid tumor such as melanoma, head and neck, liver or kidney cancer. This sequence uses TRBV7-3 and TRBJ2-3, with TRBD2 perhaps the D gene, on 6 matching bases. The sequencing used CD4+ or CD8+ T cells sorted from blood, collected in a trial of the OX40 agonist ivuxolimab. The nucleotide sequence reads TGTGCCAGCAGCCAACTAGCTCTCGCAGATACGCAGTATTTT. The resulting protein is CASSQLALADTQYF.